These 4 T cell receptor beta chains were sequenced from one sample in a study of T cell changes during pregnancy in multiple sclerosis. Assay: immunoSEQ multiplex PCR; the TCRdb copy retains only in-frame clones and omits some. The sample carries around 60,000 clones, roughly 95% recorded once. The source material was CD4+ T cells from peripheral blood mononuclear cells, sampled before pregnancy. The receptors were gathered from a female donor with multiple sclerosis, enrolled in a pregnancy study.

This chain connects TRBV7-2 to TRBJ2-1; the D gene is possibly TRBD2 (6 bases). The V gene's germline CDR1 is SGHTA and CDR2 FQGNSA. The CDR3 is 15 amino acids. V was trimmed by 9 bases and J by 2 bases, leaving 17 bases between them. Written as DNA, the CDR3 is TGTGCCAGAGGGTGGGGGAGGCCCCCCTACAATGAGCAGTTCTTC. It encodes CARGWGRPPYNEQFF.

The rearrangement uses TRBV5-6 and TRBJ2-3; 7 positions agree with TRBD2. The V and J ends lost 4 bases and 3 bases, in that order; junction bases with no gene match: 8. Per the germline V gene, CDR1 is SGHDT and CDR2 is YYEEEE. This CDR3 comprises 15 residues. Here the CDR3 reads CASSLLAGGTDTQYF. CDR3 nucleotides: TGTGCCAGCAGCCTCTTAGCGGGTGGAACAGATACGCAGTATTTT.

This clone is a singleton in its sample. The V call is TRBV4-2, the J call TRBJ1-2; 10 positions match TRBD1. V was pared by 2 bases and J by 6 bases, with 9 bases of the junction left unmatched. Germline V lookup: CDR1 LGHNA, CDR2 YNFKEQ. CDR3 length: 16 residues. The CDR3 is CASSQLSGQGNHGYTF. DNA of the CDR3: TGTGCCAGCAGCCAACTCTCGGGACAGGGGAACCATGGCTACACCTTC.

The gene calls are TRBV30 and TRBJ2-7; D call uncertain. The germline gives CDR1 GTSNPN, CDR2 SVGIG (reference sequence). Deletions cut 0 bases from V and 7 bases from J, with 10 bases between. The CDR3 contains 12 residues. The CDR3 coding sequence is TGTGCCTGGAGTGTTGAGGCACGGGAGCAGTACTTC. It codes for CAWSVEAREQYF.